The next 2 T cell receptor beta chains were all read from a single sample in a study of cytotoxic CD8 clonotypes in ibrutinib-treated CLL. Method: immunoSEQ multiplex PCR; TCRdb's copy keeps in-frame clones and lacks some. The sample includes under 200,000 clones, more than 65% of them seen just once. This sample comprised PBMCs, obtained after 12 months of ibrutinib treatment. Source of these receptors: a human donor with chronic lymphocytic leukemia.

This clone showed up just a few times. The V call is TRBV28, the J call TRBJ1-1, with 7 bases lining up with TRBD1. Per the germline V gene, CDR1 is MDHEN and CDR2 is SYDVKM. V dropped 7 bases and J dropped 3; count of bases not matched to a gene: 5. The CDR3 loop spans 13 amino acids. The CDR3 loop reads CASMEQGYTEAFF. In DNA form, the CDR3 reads TGTGCCAGCATGGAACAGGGGTACACTGAAGCTTTCTTT. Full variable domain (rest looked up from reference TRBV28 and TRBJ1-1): DVKVTQSSRYLVKRTGEKVFLECVQDMDHENMFWYRQDPGLGLRLIYFSYDVKMKEKGDIPEGYSVSREKKERFSLILESASTNQTSMYLCASMEQGYTEAFFGQGTRLTVV.

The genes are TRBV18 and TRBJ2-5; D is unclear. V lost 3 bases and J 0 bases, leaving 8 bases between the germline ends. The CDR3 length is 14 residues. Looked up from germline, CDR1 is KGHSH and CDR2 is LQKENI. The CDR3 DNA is TGTGCCAGCTCACCCGAACAGCACCAAGAGACCCAGTACTTC. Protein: CASSPEQHQETQYF.